This T cell receptor beta chain emerged from a study of T cells after yellow fever vaccination. Across the whole study: EM, EMRA, CM and Tscm memory subsets were separated by sorting (using CD3, CD45RA, CCR7 and CD95).

Remarks on this clonotype: Given a much more abundant clone one base away, this may be a read error.

One entry per CDR3 protein, called by TCRdb with MiXCR from the 5' RACE reads. The table shows about 58,000 distinct CDR3 sequences, with 4.5% to 6% occurring only once. This TCR derives from a man aged 18 to 30 who received the YFV17D yellow fever vaccine. The material was PBMCs, either bulk or a sorted T-cell subset (CD4+, CD8+, memory, or dextramer-sorted; not recorded which), obtained on the day of the yellow fever booster vaccination.

The CDR3: CASTEGTGGLFF. For the CDR3, the DNA is TGTGCCAGCACCGAGGGGACCGGGGGGCTGTTTTTT. The chain uses TRBV7-9 and TRBJ2-2, with a weak D call TRBD2 (6 bases). The CDR3 has 12 residues. CDR1 SEHNR and CDR2 FQNEAQ come from the germline V gene (reference sequence).